The 7 T cell receptor beta chains in this list originate from one sample, sequenced in a study of blood T cell repertoires in COVID-19. Clones were read by immunoSEQ multiplex PCR, and TCRdb kept only the in-frame ones, dropping some. In the table there are around 450,000 clones, roughly 91% of which are singletons. Sequenced: peripheral blood. Every receptor here comes from a woman in her 30s with acute or convalescent COVID-19.

This sequence joins TRBV10-3 and TRBJ1-5; D is perhaps TRBD1 (6 bases). Germline lookup yields CDR1 ENHRY and CDR2 SYGVKD. This CDR3 comprises 14 residues. V was clipped by 10 bases and J by 2 bases, with 15 bases between them. CDR3 loop: CASARDMGNQPQHF. The DNA for the CDR3 is TGTGCCAGCGCCCGGGACATGGGCAATCAGCCCCAGCATTTT.

The CDR3 DNA reads TGTGCGGCGAGTAGATGGAGAGAGACCCAGTACTTC. This codes for CAASRWRETQYF. This chain links TRBV6-6 with TRBJ2-5; the D is unclear. The CDR3 has 12 residues. Germline V gene sequence: CDR1 MNHNY, CDR2 SVGAGI (reference sequence).

The genes are TRBV5-1 and TRBJ2-1; possible D gene TRBD2, 5 bases. V was shortened by 1 base and J by 4 bases, with 12 bases between the two germline ends. Germline V CDR1 and CDR2: SGHRS, YFSETQ. The CDR3 loop spans 15 amino acids. CDR3 sequence: CASSLSGGQYNEQFF. In nucleotides, the CDR3 is TGCGCCAGCAGCTTGAGCGGTGGGCAATACAATGAGCAGTTCTTC.

The chain joins TRBV2 to TRBJ1-6; D may be TRBD1 (6 bases). The germline V and J ends were trimmed by 3 bases and 5 bases, with 8 bases remaining between them. This CDR3 comprises 14 residues. CDR1 and CDR2 from the germline V gene are SNHLY and FYNNEI. The CDR3 loop is CASSETGDNSPLHF. CDR3 DNA: TGTGCCAGCAGTGAGACAGGCGATAATTCACCCCTCCACTTT.

The chain couples TRBV4-1 to TRBJ2-2; 8 nucleotides match TRBD1. The ends lost 2 bases at V and 4 bases at J; junction bases unmatched: 9. CDR1 is MGHRA and CDR2 is YSYEKL in the germline V gene. The CDR3 consists of 17 residues. The CDR3: CASSQFLGQGSTGELFF. Written as DNA, the CDR3 is TGCGCCAGCAGCCAATTCCTTGGACAGGGCTCCACCGGGGAGCTGTTTTTT.

The V and J genes are TRBV10-3 and TRBJ1-5, with D possibly being TRBD1 (5 bases). Germline-derived CDR1 and CDR2 are ENHRY and SYGVKD. This CDR3 has 14 residues. Trimming cost V 2 bases and J 3 bases, with 8 bases left between them. This CDR3 reads CAISEGADNQPQHF. In nucleotides, the CDR3 is TGTGCCATCAGTGAGGGGGCTGACAATCAGCCCCAGCATTTT.

This chain links TRBV5-6 with TRBJ1-2; possible D gene TRBD1, 5 bases. The CDR3 is 14 amino acids. The V end was cut by 3 bases, the J end by 8 bases, with 17 bases between. Germline CDR1 reads SGHDT; CDR2 reads YYEEEE. The CDR3 is CASSSPGQGGGYTF. Written as DNA, the CDR3 is TGTGCCAGCAGCTCCCCCGGGCAGGGCGGCGGCTACACCTTC.